This T cell receptor (beta chain) derives from a study of Tregs in tolerant kidney transplant recipients. General observations from the study: Changing PCR primers prevented nucleotide comparison between some patients' samples. Few patients were studied, so findings need validation in larger groups. Expanding Tregs on activated donor B cells appeared to best identify donor-specific TCRbeta clones.

The germline V gene has CDR1 LNHDA and CDR2 SQIVND (reference sequence). The V end lost 6 bases, the J end lost 3 bases, and 20 bases lay between the germline ends. The CDR3 extends over 16 amino acids. This table comes from immunoSEQ multiplex PCR, and its TCRdb copy is limited to in-frame clones, with some not included. The sample has 100,000 or so clones; more than 85% are singletons. Mixed chimerism was transient after nonmyeloablative marrow transplants from related graft donors. Unstimulated Tregs (CD4+CD25+CD127-) and CD4+CD25- non-Tregs were sorted from PBMCs. Of note for this clone: Its antigen is unidentified.

The sequences come from CD4+ T cells from blood (PBMCs), collected 12 months after the transplant. The TCR sequence derives from a human patient who received a combined kidney and bone marrow transplant. Some T cells may have originated in the graft donor. The chain combines TRBV19 with TRBJ1-2, with D maybe TRBD1 (6 bases). The CDR3 nucleotides read TGTGCCAGTAGCAGGGGTCCAAACACCGGGGACTATGGCTACACCTTC. Amino acids: CASSRGPNTGDYGYTF.